The 26 T cell receptor beta chains below were found in one sample sequenced in a study of T cell repertoires in cytomegalovirus infection. These receptors lack a known antigen. TCRdb called the reads again in MiXCR, with one record for every CDR3 protein. Found here are approximately 590,000 distinct CDR3 sequences, over 35% of them singletons; the top ten hold around 48%. Material: cultured PBMCs, obtained from culture after CMV antigen stimulation. These receptor sequences come from a human donor in good health (CMV status not recorded). Some clones in this sample may be carry-over from other donors' samples.

The chain links TRBV29-1 to TRBJ1-5; weak D call: TRBD1 (6 bases). The length of the CDR3 is 13 residues. The germline V and J ends were trimmed by 7 bases and 3 bases, with 13 bases remaining between them. Germline V CDR1 and CDR2: SQVTM, ANQGSEA. The CDR3 DNA reads TGCAGCGCCGTCGACAGGATCAATCAGCCCCAGCATTTT. Its protein is CSAVDRINQPQHF.

This clonotype was seen more than once but under ten times. The chain carries TRBV7-2 and TRBJ2-5; 8 nucleotides match TRBD1. The ends lost 5 bases at V and 2 bases at J; junction bases unmatched: 7. Germline CDR1 SGHTA, CDR2 FQGNSA. CDR3 length: 15 residues. The CDR3 bases are TGTGCCAGCAGCGGGACCGGGACAGGACAAGAGACCCAGTACTTC. As protein: CASSGTGTGQETQYF.

In this sample, this clonotype turned up many times. The chain combines TRBV7-2 with TRBJ2-5; D might be TRBD1 or TRBD2, each matching 5 bases. Germline loops: CDR1 SGHTA, CDR2 FQGNSA. The CDR3 contains 13 residues. V shed 3 bases and J shed 4 bases, with 9 bases lying between them. This chain's CDR3 is CASSLQGRETQYF. Written as DNA, the CDR3 is TGTGCCAGCAGCTTGCAGGGACGAGAGACCCAGTACTTC.

The chain links TRBV7-6 to TRBJ2-3; D remains unclear. Germline V CDR1 and CDR2: SGHVS, FNYEAQ. Trimming took off 2 bases at V and 2 bases at J, with 8 bases between the two ends. CDR3 size: 14 residues. The CDR3 loop is CASSLQSFTDTQYF. As DNA, the CDR3 is TGTGCCAGCAGCTTACAATCATTCACAGATACGCAGTATTTT.

A few counts support this clonotype. The chain employs TRBV12-3 or TRBV12-4 and TRBJ2-5, with a tentative D call TRBD2 (6 bases). There are 15 residues in the CDR3. V was cut by 4 bases and J by 7 bases, with 19 bases left in between. CDR3 sequence: CASSSENTGGGTQYF. CDR3 nucleotides: TGTGCCAGCAGTTCTGAAAACACCGGGGGTGGGACCCAGTACTTC.

This chain uses TRBV7-2 with TRBJ2-5; 11 positions match TRBD2. After removal of 1 base from V and 5 bases from J, the junction contained 3 bases not matched to a gene. Germline CDR1 and CDR2: SGHTA and FQGNSA. CDR3 length equals 15 residues. The CDR3 spells CASSLVSGGGETQYF. CDR3 bases: TGTGCCAGCAGCTTAGTTAGCGGGGGGGGGGAGACCCAGTACTTC.

In this sample, this clonotype turned up a few times. The chain joins TRBV9 to TRBJ1-5, with a possible D match to TRBD1 (6 bases). From germline, CDR1 is SGDLS and CDR2 YYNGEE. The CDR3 is 16 residues long. V was trimmed by 4 bases and J by 2 bases, leaving 16 bases between them. Here the CDR3 DNA reads TGTGCCAGCAGCCCGTACAGGGACACTGGCAATCAGCCCCAGCATTTT. Translation: CASSPYRDTGNQPQHF.

The J gene is TRBJ1-1, the V gene TRBV11-2; no reliable D call. Germline CDR1 is SGHAT and CDR2 is FQNNGV. The length of the CDR3 is 11 residues. V lost 5 bases and J lost 5, with 6 bases in between. The CDR3 protein is CASSALTEAFF. The CDR3 DNA is TGTGCCAGCAGCGCGCTGACTGAAGCTTTCTTT. The whole variable domain, filled in from reference TRBV11-2 and TRBJ1-1, reads EAGVAQSPRYKIIEKRQSVAFWCNPISGHATLYWYQQILGQGPKLLIQFQNNGVVDDSQLPKDRFSAERLKGVDSTLKIQPAKLEDSAVYLCASSALTEAFFGQGTRLTVV.

V and J are TRBV6-6 and TRBJ2-3; TRBD2 matches 11 bases. CDR1 is MNHNY, CDR2 SVGAGI, per germline (reference sequence). The CDR3 runs 15 residues. V gave up 5 bases and J gave up 5 bases; unmatched junction bases: 6. CDR3: CASSKLAGVVDTQYF. As DNA, the CDR3 is TGTGCCAGCAGTAAACTAGCGGGAGTAGTAGATACGCAGTATTTT.

The chain uses TRBV20-1 and TRBJ1-1, with 10 bases aligning to TRBD1. The CDR3 is 14 residues long. The germline CDR1 and CDR2 sequences are DFQATT and SNEGSKA (reference sequence). J gave up 3 bases and V 1 base, and 2 bases lay outside the gene matches. The CDR3 nucleotides are TGCAGTGCTAGAGGGGGACAGGGGTACACTGAAGCTTTCTTT. This gives the protein CSARGGQGYTEAFF.

The chain combines TRBV20-1 with TRBJ1-5; the D gene is possibly TRBD1 (5 bases). The germline V and J ends were trimmed by 3 bases and 0 bases, with 15 bases remaining between them. The CDR3 consists of 16 residues. Looked up from germline, CDR1 is DFQATT and CDR2 is SNEGSKA (reference sequence). CDR3: CSASGGYPYSNQPQHF. In nucleotides, the CDR3 is TGCAGTGCTAGTGGGGGATATCCCTATAGCAATCAGCCCCAGCATTTT.

The chain combines TRBV4-2 with TRBJ2-4; D might be TRBD2 (5 bases). Germline V gene data show CDR1 as LGHNA and CDR2 as YNFKEQ. Trimming stripped 4 bases from V and 6 bases from J, with 19 bases between. This CDR3 is 16 amino acids long. In DNA form, the CDR3 reads TGTGCCAGCAGCCCGGGGTCAGGACTTACTGGAAACATTCAGTACTTC. This translates into CASSPGSGLTGNIQYF.

The V and J genes are TRBV12-3 or TRBV12-4 and TRBJ2-1; D is uncertain. V lost 3 bases, J lost 6 bases, and 6 bases lay in between. The CDR3 totals 12 residues. CDR3 in amino acids: CASSFLRNEQFF. The CDR3 DNA reads as TGTGCCAGCAGTTTCCTACGCAATGAGCAGTTCTTC.

Only a few counts were recorded for this clonotype. The rearrangement joins TRBV7-8 to TRBJ2-1, with D tentatively TRBD1 (5 bases). The length of the CDR3 is 15 residues. V was shortened by 5 bases and J by 4 bases, with 15 bases between the two germline ends. CDR1 is SGHVS, CDR2 FQNEAQ, per germline. The CDR3 reads CASSQTANRYNEQFF. The CDR3 nucleotides read TGTGCCAGCAGCCAAACAGCCAACAGGTACAATGAGCAGTTCTTC.

Turning to this clonotype: This clone may be a read error of a much larger clone one base away. The chain links TRBV7-2 to TRBJ1-5; 8 bases agree with TRBD1. Germline lookup yields CDR1 SGHTA and CDR2 FQGNSA. The CDR3 runs 14 residues. The CDR3 DNA reads as TGTGCCAGCAGCCCAGGGACAGGTTATCAGCCCCAGCAGTTT. Translating gives CASSPGTGYQPQQF.

J is TRBJ1-2 and V is TRBV7-8; a weak D match, TRBD1 (5 bases). The CDR3 covers 16 residues. Germline CDR1 SGHVS, CDR2 FQNEAQ. V was shortened by 3 bases and J by 1 base, with 15 bases between the two germline ends. CDR3 nucleotide sequence: TGTGCCAGCAGCTTGTTAGGGGCGAGGGATAACTATGGCTACACCTTC. Its translation: CASSLLGARDNYGYTF.

This sequence joins TRBV14 and TRBJ2-3; maybe TRBD2 (6 bases). The germline gives CDR1 SGHDN, CDR2 FVKESK. V lost 2 bases and J lost 4, with 16 bases in between. The CDR3 spans 16 residues. The CDR3 nucleotides read TGTGCCAGCAGCCAATTTATCGGGAGAAGTCCAGATACGCAGTATTTT. Its protein is CASSQFIGRSPDTQYF.

This clonotype was seen a handful of times. This chain joins TRBV29-1 and TRBJ1-1; a possible D gene is TRBD1 (6 bases). The germline V gene has CDR1 SQVTM and CDR2 ANQGSEA. The V gene lost 1 base and the J gene lost 1 base, with 7 bases spanning the gap. The CDR3 has 13 amino acids. The CDR3 is CSVEGGGNTEAFF. DNA of the CDR3: TGCAGCGTTGAAGGAGGGGGGAACACTGAAGCTTTCTTT.

The V call is TRBV6-1, the J call TRBJ1-2, with TRBD1 matching over 9 bases. The germline V gene encodes CDR1 MNHNS and CDR2 SASEGT. The CDR3 runs 15 residues. The ends lost 2 bases at V and 4 bases at J; junction bases unmatched: 5. In nucleotides, the CDR3 is TGTGCCAGCAGTGAATGGGGACAGGGTATCTATGGCTACACCTTC. Its translation: CASSEWGQGIYGYTF.

The chain couples TRBV20-1 to TRBJ1-1, with D possibly being TRBD1 (5 bases). Germline V lookup: CDR1 DFQATT, CDR2 SNEGSKA (reference sequence). V lost 3 bases and J 1 base, leaving 12 bases between the germline ends. The CDR3 has 14 amino acids. CDR3 bases: TGCAGTGCTAGGAGGACGGACAAGAACACTGAAGCTTTCTTT. It yields the protein CSARRTDKNTEAFF.

This chain uses TRBV12-3 or TRBV12-4 with TRBJ2-3, with D maybe TRBD2 (5 bases). CDR3 length equals 12 residues. V was shortened by 6 bases and J by 4 bases, with 8 bases between the two germline ends. This chain's CDR3 is CASRSSADTQYF. The CDR3 DNA sequence: TGTGCCAGCAGAAGTAGCGCAGATACGCAGTATTTT.

This clonotype was seen repeatedly, ten times or more. The rearrangement links TRBV7-2 to TRBJ1-5; weak D call: TRBD1 (5 bases). Germline CDR1 is SGHTA and CDR2 is FQGNSA. The CDR3 loop spans 15 amino acids. V was clipped by 3 bases and J by 6 bases, with 15 bases between them. CDR3 sequence: CASSLGPYVGQPQHF. DNA of the CDR3: TGTGCCAGCAGCTTGGGACCTTATGTAGGTCAGCCCCAGCATTTT.

In this sample, this clonotype turned up many times. V and J are TRBV7-2 and TRBJ1-4; D unresolved. V lost 5 bases and J 0 bases, leaving 10 bases between the germline ends. In germline, CDR1 is SGHTA, CDR2 FQGNSA. This CDR3 contains 15 residues. This chain's CDR3 is CASSIQATTNEKLFF. The CDR3 nucleotides are TGTGCCAGCAGCATTCAAGCTACAACTAATGAAAAACTGTTTTTT. Using reference TRBV7-2 and TRBJ1-4 for the parts outside the CDR3, the full variable domain is GAGVSQSPSNKVTEKGKDVELRCDPISGHTALYWYRQSLGQGLEFLIYFQGNSAPDKSGLPSDRFSAERTGGSVSTLTIQRTQQEDSAVYLCASSIQATTNEKLFFGSGTQLSVL.

This clonotype has more than one count but fewer than ten. The chain joins TRBV6-2 or TRBV6-3 to TRBJ1-1; tentative D call: TRBD1 (5 bases). V was trimmed by 5 bases and J by 0 bases, leaving 19 bases between them. The CDR3 loop spans 17 amino acids. Germline CDR1 MNHEY, CDR2 SVGEGT. CDR3 sequence reads: CASSPLAGNLMNTEAFF. The DNA of the CDR3 is TGTGCCAGCAGTCCCCTCGCAGGGAACCTCATGAACACTGAAGCTTTCTTT.

This clonotype was detected only a few times. V is TRBV20-1 and J is TRBJ2-3; D is undetermined. From germline, CDR1 is DFQATT and CDR2 SNEGSKA (reference sequence). V dropped 5 bases and J dropped 0 bases, with 9 bases sitting between them. This CDR3 region has 13 residues. As DNA, the CDR3 is TGCAGTGCTCGGATCCCTAGCACAGATACGCAGTATTTT. It yields the protein CSARIPSTDTQYF.

This chain links TRBV6-5 with TRBJ2-7; TRBD2 matches 12 bases. The CDR3 is made up of 15 amino acids. Germline CDR1 MNHEY, CDR2 SVGAGI. V trimming: 6 bases; J trimming: 6 bases; junction bases outside the gene matches: 9. In DNA form, the CDR3 reads TGTGCCAGCAGGGGAAGACTAGCGGGAGTCGGCGAGCAGTACTTC. This gives the protein CASRGRLAGVGEQYF.